This TCR beta chain was found in a study of blood T cell repertoires in COVID-19. Study-wide background: COVID-19 samples from acute and convalescent phases originated in the United States, Italy and Spain.

The CDR3 runs to 14 residues. The germline V gene has CDR1 LNHDA and CDR2 SQIVND (reference sequence). V was shortened by 5 bases and J by 0 bases, with 11 bases between the two germline ends. The data were produced by immunoSEQ multiplex PCR, yet TCRdb's version contains in-frame clones alone and is incomplete. This table holds 100,000 to 150,000 clones, roughly 87% found once. Sequencing input: peripheral blood. This TCR derives from a man older than 75 with active or convalescent COVID-19. This chain joins TRBV19 and TRBJ2-7, with D maybe TRBD1 (6 bases). CDR3 region: CASSPDRNSYEQYF. The CDR3 DNA sequence: TGTGCCAGTAGTCCCGACAGGAACTCCTACGAGCAGTACTTC.